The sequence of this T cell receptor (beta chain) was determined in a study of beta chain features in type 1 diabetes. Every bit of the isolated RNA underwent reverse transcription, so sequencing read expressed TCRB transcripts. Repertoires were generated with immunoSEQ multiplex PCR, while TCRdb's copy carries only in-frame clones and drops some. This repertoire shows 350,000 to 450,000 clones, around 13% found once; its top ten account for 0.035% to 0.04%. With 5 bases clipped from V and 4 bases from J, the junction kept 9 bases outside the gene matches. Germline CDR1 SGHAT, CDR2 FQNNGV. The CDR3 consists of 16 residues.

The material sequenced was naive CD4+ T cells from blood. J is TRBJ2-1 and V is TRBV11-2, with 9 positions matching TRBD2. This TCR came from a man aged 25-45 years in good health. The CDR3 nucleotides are TGTGCCAGCAGCCCACTGACTAGCGGAATTTACAATGAGCAGTTCTTC. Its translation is CASSPLTSGIYNEQFF.